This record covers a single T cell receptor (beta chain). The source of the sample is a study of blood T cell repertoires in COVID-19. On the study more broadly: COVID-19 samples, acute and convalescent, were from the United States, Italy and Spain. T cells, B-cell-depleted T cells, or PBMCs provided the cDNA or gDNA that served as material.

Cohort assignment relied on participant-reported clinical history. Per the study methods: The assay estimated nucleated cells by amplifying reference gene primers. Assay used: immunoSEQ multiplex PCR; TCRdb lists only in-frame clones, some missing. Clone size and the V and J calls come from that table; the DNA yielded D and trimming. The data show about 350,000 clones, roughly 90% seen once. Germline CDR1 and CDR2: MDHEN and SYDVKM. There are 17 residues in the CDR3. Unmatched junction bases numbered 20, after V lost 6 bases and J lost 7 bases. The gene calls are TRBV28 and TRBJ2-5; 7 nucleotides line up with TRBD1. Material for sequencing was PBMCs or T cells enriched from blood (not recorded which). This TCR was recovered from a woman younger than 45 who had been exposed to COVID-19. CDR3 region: CASSKPGRGTVIGTQYF. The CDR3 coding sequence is TGTGCCAGCAGCAAACCGGGAAGGGGGACAGTTATTGGGACCCAGTACTTC.